The rows below give T cell receptor beta chains drawn from one sample of a study of cytomegalovirus exposure and HLA in healthy donors. Some clones are missing from TCRdb's copy, which holds only in-frame ones; the method was immunoSEQ multiplex PCR. Seen here are about 150,000 clones, more than 7.5% observed once, and the top ten hold 1.8%. Sequences were obtained from PBMCs. The receptors were sampled from a man over 45 in good health and CMV-seronegative. The CDR3 runs from the conserved cysteine through the conserved F or W. The order of the fields is D gene, V gene, J gene, clone size, CDR3 DNA, CDR3 protein. The D gene is left open where the match is weak. Size values are once, few and many counts, or a class for expanded clones, and some rows have none.

-,TRBV28,TRBJ2-1,few,TGTGCCGCCCGTAGCGGCTCCTACAATGAGCAGTTCTTC,CAARSGSYNEQFF
TRBD1,TRBV7-2,TRBJ2-7,-,TGTGCCAGCAGCTTAAGGGACAGGGAGCACGAGCAGTACTTC,CASSLRDREHEQYF
-,TRBV19,TRBJ1-5,few,TGTGCCAGTAGTATCGTCCAGGGAGGTCAGCCCCAGCATTTT,CASSIVQGGQPQHF
TRBD2,TRBV4-2,TRBJ2-7,few,TGTGCCAGCAGCCAAGCGGGAGGGCCGTACGAGCAGTACTTC,CASSQAGGPYEQYF
TRBD1,TRBV5-1,TRBJ1-2,-,TGCGCCAGCAGCTCACGACAGGGGGCAGACTATGGCTACACCTTC,CASSSRQGADYGYTF
-,TRBV27,TRBJ1-5,-,TGTGCCAGCAGTTTTAATAATGGCAATCAGCCCCAGCATTTT,CASSFNNGNQPQHF
-,TRBV30,TRBJ2-7,few,TGTGCCTGGAGCGGGGATTACTACGAGCAGTACTTC,CAWSGDYYEQYF
TRBD2,TRBV5-1,TRBJ2-1,few,TGCGCCAGCAGCCTTAGGACTAGCGGGGGCGGTGAGCAGTTCTTC,CASSLRTSGGGEQFF
-,TRBV7-7,TRBJ2-3,-,TGTGCCAGCAGCCTTGGTAGACAGACAGATACGCAGTATTTT,CASSLGRQTDTQYF
TRBD1,TRBV28,TRBJ2-1,-,TGTGCCAGCAGTCGCGACCCGGGACAGGGGGACAATGAGCAGTTCTTC,CASSRDPGQGDNEQFF
-,TRBV11-3,TRBJ2-5,-,TGTGCCAGCAGCCCCCGGACTGGGTCGGTTGGAGAGACCCAGTACTTC,CASSPRTGSVGETQYF
-,TRBV6-5,TRBJ2-1,few,TGTGCCAGCGGTTATCGGGGCAATGAGCAGTTCTTC,CASGYRGNEQFF
TRBD1,TRBV19,TRBJ2-7,-,TGTGCCAGTAGTACCGGACAGGACTTCTCCTACGAGCAGTACTTC,CASSTGQDFSYEQYF
-,TRBV10-1,TRBJ2-1,few,TGCGCCAGCAGTGCTAACTATGAGCAGTTCTTC,CASSANYEQFF
-,TRBV5-1,TRBJ1-2,-,TGCGCCAGCAGCTTGATAGGGCAGGGGACGGAGGGCTACACCTTC,CASSLIGQGTEGYTF
-,TRBV6-6,TRBJ2-1,-,TGTGCCAGCAGTTACGGGACACACCAAGAGACCCAGTTCTTC,CASSYGTHQETQFF
-,TRBV6-5,TRBJ2-7,-,TGTGCCAGCAGCCCTACCCGGGATGTTGGGTACGAGCAGTACTTC,CASSPTRDVGYEQYF
TRBD1,TRBV9,TRBJ2-5,few,TGTGCCAGCAGTGACCTTGGACAGGAAGAGACCCAGTACTTC,CASSDLGQEETQYF
TRBD1,TRBV7-6,TRBJ1-5,few,TGTGCCAGCAGCCAGGGGGGGACAGGGAATCAGCCCCAGCATTTT,CASSQGGTGNQPQHF
-,TRBV30,TRBJ2-7,few,TGTGCCTTGAGGAGCGTGGGCTCCTACGAGCAGTACTTC,CALRSVGSYEQYF
-,TRBV6-5,TRBJ2-4,few,TGTGCCAGCAAGCACAGTACCATTCAGTACTTC,CASKHSTIQYF
-,TRBV29-1,TRBJ2-7,few,TGCAGCGTTGCCGGGAGTATGCTTGATGGCTACGAGCAGTACTTC,CSVAGSMLDGYEQYF
TRBD1,TRBV29-1,TRBJ2-2,few,TGCAGCGTGCCCACAGGGGGATCGAACACCGGGGAGCTGTTTTTT,CSVPTGGSNTGELFF
TRBD2,TRBV5-1,TRBJ2-5,few,TGCGCCAGCAGCTTAATAGCGGGGGACCCAAAAGAGACCCAGTACTTC,CASSLIAGDPKETQYF
TRBD1,TRBV2,TRBJ2-1,-,TGTGCCAGCAGTTCCGGGACAGGGATGTACAATGAGCAGTTCTTC,CASSSGTGMYNEQFF
-,TRBV9,TRBJ1-5,-,TGTGCCAGCAGCGTAGGCGGTCAGAGCAATCAGCCCCAGCATTTT,CASSVGGQSNQPQHF
-,TRBV27,TRBJ1-3,few,TGTGCCAGCAGCGGGGTAGCTGGAAACACCATATATTTT,CASSGVAGNTIYF
-,TRBV6-5,TRBJ2-7,-,TGTGCCAGCAGCTCCTTGGGGGCGACAGTCTACGAGCAGTACTTC,CASSSLGATVYEQYF
-,TRBV5-1,TRBJ2-2,few,TGCGCCAGCAGCTTGGCGCAGGGGCCTACCACCGGGGAGCTGTTTTTT,CASSLAQGPTTGELFF
-,TRBV2,TRBJ1-5,few,TGTGCCAGCACTAAGTTAGGACACAGTCAGCCCCAGCATTTT,CASTKLGHSQPQHF
-,TRBV7-9,TRBJ2-5,few,TGTGCCAGCAGCGACGGACAGCTACTTCCAGAGACCCAGTACTTC,CASSDGQLLPETQYF
-,TRBV6-5,TRBJ1-1,few,TGTGCCAGTGCAGGGGAAATGGACACTGAAGCTTTCTTT,CASAGEMDTEAFF
TRBD1,TRBV9,TRBJ2-7,-,TGTGCCAGCAGCTACTCCGGGACAGGGGGCGAGCAGTACTTC,CASSYSGTGGEQYF
TRBD1,TRBV2,TRBJ1-1,few,TGTGCCAGCAGTGAAAGGGGGCGGACTGAAGCTTTCTTT,CASSERGRTEAFF
TRBD2,TRBV15,TRBJ2-4,-,TGTGCCACCAGCAGAGACCTAGCGGGGGGCCTAGGCATTCAGTACTTC,CATSRDLAGGLGIQYF
-,TRBV29-1,TRBJ2-1,few,TGCAGCGTTGACACTCCTGAGGGTGAGCAGTTCTTC,CSVDTPEGEQFF
TRBD1,TRBV7-9,TRBJ1-3,few,TGTGCCAGCAGCCGGACAGGAACGGGTGGAAACACCATATATTTT,CASSRTGTGGNTIYF
TRBD2,TRBV6-5,TRBJ2-5,-,TGTGCCAGCAGGAACGGGGGGGCCCTTGGAGAGACCCAGTACTTC,CASRNGGALGETQYF
-,TRBV7-2,TRBJ1-5,-,TGTGCCAGCAGCCGACAGGAGATGAATCAGCCCCAGCATTTT,CASSRQEMNQPQHF
-,TRBV2,TRBJ2-3,few,TGTGCCAGCAGTGAGAACTTTAGTATAGATACGCAGTATTTT,CASSENFSIDTQYF
-,TRBV15,TRBJ1-1,-,TGTGCCACCAGCCCAAAACAGGGAATTCGCGCTGAAGCTTTCTTT,CATSPKQGIRAEAFF
-,TRBV9,TRBJ2-4,few,TGTGCCAGCAGCGTAGGACCCTCCCGCGGAAACATTCAGTACTTC,CASSVGPSRGNIQYF
-,TRBV28,TRBJ2-5,-,TGTGCCAGCAGTTTAAGGGGGACCAAGACCCAGTACTTC,CASSLRGTKTQYF
-,TRBV7-2,TRBJ1-2,few,TGTGCCAGCAGCTTAGCCGGCAGGGGCGGCTATGGCTACACCTTC,CASSLAGRGGYGYTF
TRBD1,TRBV9,TRBJ1-1,-,TGTGCCAGCAGCTCGACAGGGGGGAACACTGAAGCTTTCTTT,CASSSTGGNTEAFF
TRBD2,TRBV5-1,TRBJ2-7,few,TGCGCCAGCAGCTTGGACGGAACTAGCGGCAGGTACGAGCAGTACTTC,CASSLDGTSGRYEQYF
-,TRBV5-6,TRBJ2-4,few,TGTGCCAGCAGCTTAAGAGGGTTGGACATTCAGTACTTC,CASSLRGLDIQYF
-,TRBV5-4,TRBJ1-2,few,TGTGCCAGCAGCTTGCCGGCGACAATGGGAAGGGAGGGCTACACCTTC,CASSLPATMGREGYTF
-,TRBV30,TRBJ1-1,few,TGTGCCTGGAGATCAAGGGTGGGCGCGGGCACTGAAGCTTTCTTT,CAWRSRVGAGTEAFF
TRBD1,TRBV9,TRBJ2-2,few,TGTGCCAGCAGCCCAAGGGACAGGGGGGTTCCCGGGGAGCTGTTTTTT,CASSPRDRGVPGELFF
TRBD1,TRBV29-1,TRBJ2-7,-,TGCAGCGCCTCCGGGACAGGGATTAACGAGCAGTACTTC,CSASGTGINEQYF
-,TRBV5-5,TRBJ1-4,few,TGTGCCAGCAGCCTGGACAGACCGGGAGAAAAACTGTTTTTT,CASSLDRPGEKLFF